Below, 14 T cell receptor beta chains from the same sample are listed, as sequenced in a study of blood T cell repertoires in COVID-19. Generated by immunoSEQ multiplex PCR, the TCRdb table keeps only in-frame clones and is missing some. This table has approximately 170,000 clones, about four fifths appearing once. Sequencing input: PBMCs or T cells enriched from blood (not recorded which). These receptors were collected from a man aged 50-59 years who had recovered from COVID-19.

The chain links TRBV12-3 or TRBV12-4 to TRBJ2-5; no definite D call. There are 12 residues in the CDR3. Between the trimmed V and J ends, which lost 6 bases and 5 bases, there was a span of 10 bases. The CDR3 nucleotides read TGTGCCAGCAGCCTATTGTCGGAGACCCAGTACTTC. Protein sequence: CASSLLSETQYF.

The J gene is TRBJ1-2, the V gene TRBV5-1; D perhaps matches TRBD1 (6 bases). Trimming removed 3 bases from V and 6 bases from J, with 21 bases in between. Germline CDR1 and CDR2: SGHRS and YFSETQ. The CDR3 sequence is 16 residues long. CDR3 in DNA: TGCGCCAGCAGCTCCCCACTCAGACAGGCCTTCAATGGCTACACCTTC. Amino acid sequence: CASSSPLRQAFNGYTF.

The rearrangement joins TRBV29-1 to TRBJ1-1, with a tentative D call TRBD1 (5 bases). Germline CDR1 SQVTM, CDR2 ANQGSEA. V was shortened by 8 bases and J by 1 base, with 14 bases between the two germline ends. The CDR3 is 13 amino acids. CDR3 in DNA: TGCAGCCTCTGGGACTTAGCGAACACTGAAGCTTTCTTT. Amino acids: CSLWDLANTEAFF.

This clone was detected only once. The CDR3 nucleotides read TGTGCCAGCAGCTATACAGGGGCAGGGGCTGAAGCTTTCTTT. This gives the protein CASSYTGAGAEAFF. This chain joins TRBV28 and TRBJ1-1, with TRBD1 matching 7 bases. The V gene end was trimmed by 6 bases and the J gene end by 6 bases; junction bases not matched to a gene: 10. The CDR3 contains 14 residues. Germline V gene data show CDR1 as MDHEN and CDR2 as SYDVKM.

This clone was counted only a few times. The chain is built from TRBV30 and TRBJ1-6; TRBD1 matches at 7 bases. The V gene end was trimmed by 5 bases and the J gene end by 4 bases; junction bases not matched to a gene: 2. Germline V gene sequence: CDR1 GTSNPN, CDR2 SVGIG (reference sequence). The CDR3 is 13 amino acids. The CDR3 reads CAWQQGYNSPLHF. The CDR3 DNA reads TGTGCCTGGCAACAGGGGTATAATTCACCCCTCCACTTT.

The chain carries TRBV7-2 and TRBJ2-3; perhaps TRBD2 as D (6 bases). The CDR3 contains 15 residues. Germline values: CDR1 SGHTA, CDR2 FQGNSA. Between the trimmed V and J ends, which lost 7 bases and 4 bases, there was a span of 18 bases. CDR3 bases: TGTGCCAGCAACCCTGGCGGGGCCTTTGCAGATACGCAGTATTTT. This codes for CASNPGGAFADTQYF.

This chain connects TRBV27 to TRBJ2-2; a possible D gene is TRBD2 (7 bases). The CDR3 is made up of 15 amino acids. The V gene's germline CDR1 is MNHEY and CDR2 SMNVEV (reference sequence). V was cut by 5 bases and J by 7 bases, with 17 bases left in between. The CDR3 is CASSPYQGGGGELFF. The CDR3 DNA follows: TGTGCCAGCAGTCCCTACCAAGGGGGGGGCGGGGAGCTGTTTTTT.

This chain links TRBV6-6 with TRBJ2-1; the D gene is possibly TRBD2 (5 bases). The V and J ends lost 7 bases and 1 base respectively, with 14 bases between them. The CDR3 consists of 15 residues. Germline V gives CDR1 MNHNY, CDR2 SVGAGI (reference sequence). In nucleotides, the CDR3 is TGTGCCAGCACCAGCGGACTGGGGTCCTACAATGAGCAGTTCTTC. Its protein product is CASTSGLGSYNEQFF.

The DNA of the CDR3 is TGTGCCAGCAGTAGCCTCAGGGGATACACAGATACGCAGTATTTT. Protein product: CASSSLRGYTDTQYF. V usage is TRBV28 and J usage is TRBJ2-3; TRBD1 is a possible D gene (6 bases). This CDR3 is built from 15 residues. Germline V CDR1 and CDR2: MDHEN, SYDVKM. V lost 5 bases to trimming and J lost 2 bases, with 14 bases between them.

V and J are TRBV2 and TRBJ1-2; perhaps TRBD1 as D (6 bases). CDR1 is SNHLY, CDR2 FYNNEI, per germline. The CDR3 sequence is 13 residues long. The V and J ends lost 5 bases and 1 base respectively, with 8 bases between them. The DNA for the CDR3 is TGTGCCAGCAGTACGGACAGTAACTATGGCTACACCTTC. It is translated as CASSTDSNYGYTF.

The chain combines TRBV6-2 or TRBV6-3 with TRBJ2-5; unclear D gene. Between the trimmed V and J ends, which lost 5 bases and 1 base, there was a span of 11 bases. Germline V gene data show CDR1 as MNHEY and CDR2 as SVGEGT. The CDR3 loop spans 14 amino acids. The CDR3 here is CASSRDSAQETQYF. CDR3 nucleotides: TGTGCCAGCAGTCGAGACTCAGCCCAAGAGACCCAGTACTTC.

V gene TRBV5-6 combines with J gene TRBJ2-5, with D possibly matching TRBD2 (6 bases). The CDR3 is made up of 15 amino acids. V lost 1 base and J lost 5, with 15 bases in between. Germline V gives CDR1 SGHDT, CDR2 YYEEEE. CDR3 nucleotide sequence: TGTGCCAGCAGCTTGTACGCGGGACTCGCGGAGACCCAGTACTTC. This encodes CASSLYAGLAETQYF. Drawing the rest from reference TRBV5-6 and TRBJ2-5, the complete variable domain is DAGVTQSPTHLIKTRGQQVTLRCSPKSGHDTVSWYQQALGQGPQFIFQYYEEEERQRGNFPDRFSGHQFPNYSSELNVNALLLGDSALYLCASSLYAGLAETQYFGPGTRLLVL.

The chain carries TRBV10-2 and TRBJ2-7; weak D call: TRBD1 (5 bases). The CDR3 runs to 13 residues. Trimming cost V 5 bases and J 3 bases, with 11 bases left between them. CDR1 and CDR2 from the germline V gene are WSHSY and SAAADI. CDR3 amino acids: CASSRGPNYEQYF. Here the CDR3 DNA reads TGCGCCAGCAGTAGGGGTCCCAACTACGAGCAGTACTTC.

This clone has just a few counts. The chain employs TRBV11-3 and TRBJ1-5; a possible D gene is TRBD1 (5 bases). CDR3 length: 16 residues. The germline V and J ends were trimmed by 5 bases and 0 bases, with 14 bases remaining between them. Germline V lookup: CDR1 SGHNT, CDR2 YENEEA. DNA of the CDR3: TGTGCCAGCAGCCCCAGGGAGGGGAATAGCAATCAGCCCCAGCATTTT. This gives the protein CASSPREGNSNQPQHF. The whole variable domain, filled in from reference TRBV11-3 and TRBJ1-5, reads EAGVVQSPRYKIIEKKQPVAFWCNPISGHNTLYWYLQNLGQGPELLIRYENEEAVDDSQLPKDRFSAERLKGVDSTLKIQPAELGDSAVYLCASSPREGNSNQPQHFGDGTRLSIL.